This T cell receptor (beta chain) appears in the sequencing data of a study of blood T cell repertoires in COVID-19. Study in general: Whether acute or convalescent, the COVID-19 samples came from the United States, Italy and Spain. T cells, B-cell-depleted T cells, or PBMCs supplied cDNA or gDNA.

Germline V CDR1 and CDR2: MNHEY, SVGEGT. The CDR3 consists of 13 residues. V lost 5 bases and J lost 7, with 12 bases in between. Here immunoSEQ multiplex PCR was the method, and the copy in TCRdb shows in-frame clones only, minus some. The sample comprises around 60,000 clones, about 76% of which are singletons, and about 29% rests with the top ten. The receptor was isolated from a human donor in a cohort sampled during active COVID-19. The chain uses TRBV6-2 or TRBV6-3 and TRBJ2-4; no definite D call. The sample consisted of peripheral blood. This chain's CDR3 is CASSETGQNIQYF. DNA for the CDR3: TGTGCCAGCAGTGAGACTGGTCAGAACATTCAGTACTTC.